The present TCR beta chain was sequenced within a study of blood T cell repertoires in COVID-19. Trimming took 7 bases from V and 4 from J; bases not matched to a gene: 11. Germline V gene lookup returns CDR1 MNHEY and CDR2 SVGAGI. The CDR3 has 15 amino acids. Seattle patient enrollment occurred during active infection, with longitudinal follow-up thereafter. Produced via immunoSEQ multiplex PCR; TCRdb's table is partial and in-frame only. The top ten hold approximately 0.6% of the sample, which has some 150,000 clones, under 85% seen once. The source material was peripheral blood. The chain is built from TRBV6-5 and TRBJ2-5, with 8 bases matching TRBD2. The receptor was derived from a man aged 55 to 70 with COVID-19, enrolled during active disease. The CDR3 DNA reads TGTGCCAGCATCCAACACGGGGGGGGCCTAGAGACCCAGTACTTC. Its protein is CASIQHGGGLETQYF.